The 9 T cell receptor beta chains in this list originate from one sample, sequenced in a study of shared clonotypes between healthy human individuals. Using immunoSEQ multiplex PCR, the repertoire was profiled, and TCRdb retains in-frame clones only, with some absent. The sample carries about 1.5 million clones, roughly 95% recorded once. The sample comprised naive CD4+ T cells sorted from blood. Subset meaning: CD45RA+ positively selected. The receptors derive from a man aged 25 to 40 in good health.

The chain carries TRBV29-1 and TRBJ2-5; no firm D call. The germline V and J ends were trimmed by 6 bases and 5 bases, with 16 bases remaining between them. The CDR3 runs to 13 residues. Germline CDR1 reads SQVTM; CDR2 reads ANQGSEA. CDR3 amino acids: CSVRGGVGETQYF. CDR3 DNA: TGCAGCGTGAGAGGTGGAGTCGGGGAGACCCAGTACTTC.

The rearrangement links TRBV21-1 to TRBJ2-1; the table names TRBD1, a call not compared with the DNA. TRBV21-1 is described as a pseudogene. The CDR3 covers 17 residues. The CDR3: CASSEYSRGPFGNEQFF. In nucleotides, the CDR3 is TGTGCCAGCAGCGAATACTCCAGGGGGCCCTTCGGCAATGAGCAGTTCTTC.

The chain combines TRBV30 with TRBJ2-3, with D possibly matching TRBD1 (6 bases). The ends were cut back, 5 bases at V and 3 bases at J, with 15 bases in the middle. CDR1 and CDR2 (germline): GTSNPN, SVGIG (reference sequence). The CDR3 loop spans 14 amino acids. The CDR3, as DNA: TGTGCCTGGGTCCTACGTAGGGGGACAGATACGCAGTATTTT. This translates into CAWVLRRGTDTQYF.

The chain uses TRBV5-5 and TRBJ2-7; unclear D gene. Per the germline V gene, CDR1 is SGHKS and CDR2 is YYEKEE (reference sequence). This CDR3 contains 13 residues. V lost 7 bases, J lost 2 bases, and 13 bases lay in between. The CDR3 loop is CASGRVGTYEQYF. In nucleotides, the CDR3 is TGTGCCAGCGGACGAGTTGGGACCTACGAGCAGTACTTC.

The chain carries TRBV2 and TRBJ2-1; D remains ambiguous. Germline V gives CDR1 SNHLY, CDR2 FYNNEI. This CDR3 has 12 residues. V was clipped by 4 bases and J by 9 bases, with 10 bases between them. The chain's CDR3 is CASSGGFGEQFF. The CDR3 bases are TGTGCCAGCAGTGGAGGCTTCGGTGAGCAGTTCTTC.

The rearrangement links TRBV5-1 to TRBJ2-3; D is perhaps TRBD2 (6 bases). Looked up from germline, CDR1 is SGHRS and CDR2 is YFSETQ. Trimming removed 5 bases at V and 5 bases at J, with 12 bases between. This CDR3 comprises 13 residues. The CDR3 protein is CASRREAGDTQYF. CDR3 DNA sequence: TGCGCCAGCAGAAGAGAAGCGGGAGATACGCAGTATTTT.

V usage is TRBV7-9 and J usage is TRBJ1-5; D possibly corresponds to TRBD1 (6 bases). Germline CDR1 reads SEHNR; CDR2 reads FQNEAQ (reference sequence). V was clipped by 4 bases and J by 5 bases, with 12 bases between them. The length of the CDR3 is 14 residues. The CDR3 loop reads CASSSAGEDQPQHF. The CDR3 DNA reads TGTGCCAGCAGCTCCGCAGGGGAGGATCAGCCCCAGCATTTT.

Regarding this clone: The sample contains more than one DNA sequence encoding this CDR3. This rearrangement joins TRBV14 to TRBJ2-1, with a tentative D call TRBD2 (5 bases). Germline-derived CDR1 and CDR2 are SGHDN and FVKESK. The CDR3 spans 15 residues. Trimming shortened V by 1 base and J by 4 bases, and 11 bases separated the two germline ends. The CDR3: CASSQVAGAYNEQFF. CDR3 nucleotide sequence: TGTGCCAGCAGCCAAGTTGCGGGTGCATACAATGAGCAGTTCTTC.

The chain is built from TRBV7-8 and TRBJ2-3; 9 bases match TRBD2. Germline CDR1 SGHVS, CDR2 FQNEAQ. The CDR3 contains 15 residues. Germline trimming cut 8 bases from V and 5 bases from J; bases unmatched to any gene: 11. CDR3 bases: TGTGCCAGCCAGGTGACTAGCGGAAGGGGAGATACGCAGTATTTT. Protein sequence: CASQVTSGRGDTQYF.